This passage covers 27 T cell receptor beta chains from one sample sequenced in a study of CD8+CD57+ T cells in acquired aplastic anemia. Previously, flow cytometry had revealed CD8+CD57+ cell expansion in the patients chosen for sequencing. CDR3 and TCR beta VDJ profiling relied on genomic DNA as the template. TCRdb re-called the reads with MiXCR, one entry per CDR3 protein. The profile shows 200,000 or so distinct CDR3 sequences, just under 50% of them singletons. The sequenced sample was sorted CD4+, CD8+, or CD8+CD57+ T cells (not recorded which) from PBMCs. Receptors were obtained from a human donor with aplastic anemia.

The rearrangement links TRBV7-3 to TRBJ1-5, with D possibly TRBD1 on 5 matching bases. The germline CDR1 and CDR2 sequences are SGHTA and FQGTGA. Trimming shortened V by 2 bases and J by 1 base, and 12 bases separated the two germline ends. The CDR3 extends over 16 amino acids. CDR3 in amino acids: CASSLLWWDSNQPQHF. The CDR3 DNA reads as TGTGCCAGCAGCTTATTGTGGTGGGACAGCAATCAGCCCCAGCATTTT.

The CDR3 DNA follows: TGTGCCAGTACCGGAGAGGGACTAGGGTACAATGAGCAGTTCTTC. Its translation: CASTGEGLGYNEQFF. The chain joins TRBV19 to TRBJ2-1, with 8 bases identical to TRBD2. Losses at the gene ends were 7 bases for V and 4 bases for J; bases not matched to a gene: 9. From germline, CDR1 is LNHDA and CDR2 SQIVND (reference sequence). The CDR3 loop spans 15 amino acids.

The chain joins TRBV6-4 to TRBJ2-2, with 13 positions matching TRBD2. V lost 0 bases and J lost 3; bases outside the gene matches: 1. Germline CDR1 and CDR2: MRHNA and SNTAGT. The CDR3 is 17 amino acids. The CDR3 DNA is TGTGCCAGCAGTGACTCGGGGACTAGCGGGGACACCGGGGAGCTGTTTTTT. This encodes CASSDSGTSGDTGELFF.

This clonotype was detected once. J is TRBJ2-7 and V is TRBV7-6; D is unresolved. This CDR3 comprises 13 residues. The germline V gene has CDR1 SGHVS and CDR2 FNYEAQ. Trimming cost V 6 bases and J 0 bases, with 9 bases left between them. The CDR3 loop reads CASSPHDSYEQYF. The DNA for the CDR3 is TGTGCCAGCAGTCCTCATGACTCCTACGAGCAGTACTTC.

V gene TRBV7-9 combines with J gene TRBJ2-7; 8 positions match TRBD1. Unmatched junction bases numbered 3, after V lost 6 bases and J lost 2 bases. Germline V gives CDR1 SEHNR, CDR2 FQNEAQ (reference sequence). The CDR3 runs 13 residues. In DNA form, the CDR3 reads TGTGCCAGCAGTCGACAGGGGCCCTACGAGCAGTACTTC. Its translation: CASSRQGPYEQYF.

This clonotype occurred many times. The chain joins TRBV11-3 to TRBJ2-5; D not certain. Trimming pared 1 base from V and 1 base from J, leaving 7 bases between. From germline, CDR1 is SGHNT and CDR2 YENEEA. CDR3 length equals 14 residues. The CDR3 loop is CASSLGRIQETQYF. The CDR3 DNA follows: TGTGCCAGCAGCTTAGGGCGGATCCAAGAGACCCAGTACTTC.

In regard to this clonotype: A much larger clone differs by one base, so this may be a read error. In DNA, the CDR3 is TGTGCCAGCAGCGTGGGCAGGGGGTCTGTAGGACTAGCAACAGATACGCAGTATTTT. Its translation: CASSVGRGSVGLATDTQYF. The chain combines TRBV9 with TRBJ2-3; possibly TRBD2 for D (8 bases). The ends were cut back, 2 bases at V and 3 bases at J, with 25 bases in the middle. The CDR3 loop spans 19 amino acids. The germline gives CDR1 SGDLS, CDR2 YYNGEE.

This clonotype appeared many times. The V and J genes are TRBV11-3 and TRBJ2-1; TRBD2 agrees at 14 bases. After removal of 5 bases from V and 8 bases from J, the junction contained 5 bases not matched to a gene. Germline CDR1 and CDR2: SGHNT and YENEEA. The CDR3 spans 15 residues. For the CDR3, the DNA is TGTGCCAGCAGCCGAGGGACTAGCGGGAGCTATGAGCAGTTCTTC. Protein: CASSRGTSGSYEQFF.

The rearrangement uses TRBV2 and TRBJ2-6, with D uncertain. Deletions cut 6 bases from V and 4 bases from J, with 7 bases between. This CDR3 has 13 amino acids. The V gene's germline CDR1 is SNHLY and CDR2 FYNNEI. DNA for the CDR3: TGTGCCAGCAGACGGTCAGGGGCCAACGTCCTGACTTTC. Translating gives CASRRSGANVLTF.

This clonotype was seen many times. This sequence joins TRBV4-1 and TRBJ1-1; D call uncertain. The germline V gene encodes CDR1 MGHRA and CDR2 YSYEKL. Trimming took off 0 bases at V and 3 bases at J, with 17 bases between the two ends. This CDR3 comprises 17 residues. Here the CDR3 reads CASSQDFTGGIYTEAFF. Written as DNA, the CDR3 is TGCGCCAGCAGCCAAGATTTCACGGGAGGGATTTACACTGAAGCTTTCTTT.

This clonotype was found many times. This rearrangement joins TRBV5-1 to TRBJ2-1; D uncertain. Per the germline V gene, CDR1 is SGHRS and CDR2 is YFSETQ. The V end was cut by 0 bases, the J end by 0 bases, with 7 bases between. This CDR3 comprises 15 residues. This chain's CDR3 is CASSLETSSYNEQFF. CDR3 bases: TGCGCCAGCAGCTTGGAAACCAGCTCCTACAATGAGCAGTTCTTC.

V and J are TRBV9 and TRBJ1-6; D is undetermined. Germline loops: CDR1 SGDLS, CDR2 YYNGEE. The ends were cut back, 4 bases at V and 8 bases at J, with 22 bases in the middle. The CDR3 totals 17 residues. The DNA for the CDR3 is TGTGCCAGCAGCACAATCGCAGACTTAACTTGGGATTCACCCCTCCACTTT. Encoded protein: CASSTIADLTWDSPLHF.

V and J are TRBV29-1 and TRBJ1-1; D is unclear. V shed 7 bases and J shed 5 bases, with 11 bases lying between them. This CDR3 has 11 residues. In germline, CDR1 is SQVTM, CDR2 ANQGSEA. The CDR3 bases are TGCAGCGGGGGTGGGAGTACTGAAGCTTTCTTT. Translating gives CSGGGSTEAFF. Full variable domain (remainder filled in from reference TRBV29-1 and TRBJ1-1): SAVISQKPSRDICQRGTSLTIQCQVDSQVTMMFWYRQQPGQSLTLIATANQGSEATYESGFVIDKFPISRPNLTFSTLTVSNMSPEDSSIYLCSGGGSTEAFFGQGTRLTVV.

This clonotype was detected many times. The chain uses TRBV5-5 and TRBJ2-5, with D tentatively TRBD1 (5 bases). Trimming took 3 bases from V and 0 from J, leaving 12 bases between them. Per the germline V gene, CDR1 is SGHKS and CDR2 is YYEKEE (reference sequence). The length of the CDR3 is 15 residues. The CDR3 DNA is TGTGCCAGCAGCTCTCGACAGTCGTACCAAGAGACCCAGTACTTC. Translation: CASSSRQSYQETQYF.

The chain links TRBV30 to TRBJ2-7; 7 bases fit TRBD2. Germline CDR1 and CDR2: GTSNPN and SVGIG (reference sequence). CDR3 length: 14 amino acids. J gave up 1 base and V 5 bases, and 8 bases lay outside the gene matches. CDR3 sequence: CAWSLGGTSYEQYF. CDR3 bases: TGTGCCTGGTCTTTGGGGGGGACTTCCTACGAGCAGTACTTC. The full variable domain, completed using reference TRBV30 and TRBJ2-7, is SQTIHQWPATLVQPVGSPLSLECTVEGTSNPNLYWYRQAAGRGLQLLFYSVGIGQISSEVPQNLSASRPQDRQFILSSKKLLLSDSGFYLCAWSLGGTSYEQYFGPGTRLTVT.

This clonotype was seen a handful of times. The chain carries TRBV19 and TRBJ1-5; unclear D gene. This CDR3 has 15 amino acids. Trimming shortened V by 3 bases and J by 7 bases, and 16 bases separated the two germline ends. Germline lookup yields CDR1 LNHDA and CDR2 SQIVND (reference sequence). This chain's CDR3 is CASSMRRQWGQPQHF. For the CDR3, the DNA is TGTGCCAGTAGTATGAGGAGACAATGGGGACAGCCCCAGCATTTT.

The chain joins TRBV29-1 to TRBJ2-7; D not resolved. CDR1 SQVTM and CDR2 ANQGSEA come from the germline V gene. V was clipped by 3 bases and J by 2 bases, with 8 bases between them. The CDR3 is 12 residues long. CDR3 nucleotide sequence: TGCAGCGTTGAGTCAGCTCCCTACGAGCAGTACTTC. Translated, it gives CSVESAPYEQYF.

This clonotype was seen many times. The chain combines TRBV27 with TRBJ2-7; 9 bases map to TRBD1. Germline V lookup: CDR1 MNHEY, CDR2 SMNVEV (reference sequence). There are 17 residues in the CDR3. The V and J ends lost 2 bases and 7 bases, in that order; junction bases with no gene match: 15. CDR3 in amino acids: CASSLRGPGTGRGEQYF. The DNA of the CDR3 is TGTGCCAGCAGTTTAAGGGGCCCCGGGACAGGGCGGGGTGAGCAGTACTTC.

In its sample, this clonotype was seen many times. This chain joins TRBV6-1 and TRBJ1-5; D is perhaps TRBD1 (5 bases). V lost 7 bases, J lost 1 base, and 8 bases lay in between. The CDR3 sequence is 13 residues long. Germline CDR1 MNHNS, CDR2 SASEGT. CDR3 sequence: CASKGLSNQPQHF. CDR3 bases: TGTGCCAGCAAGGGACTGAGCAATCAGCCCCAGCATTTT.

J is TRBJ2-3 and V is TRBV24-1, with D perhaps given as TRBD1 or TRBD2 (5 bases each). The CDR3 runs 13 residues. With 9 bases removed from V and 0 bases from J, the gap between germline ends came to 9 bases. The germline V gene has CDR1 KGHDR and CDR2 SFDVKD. The CDR3 is CATRDPSTDTQYF. CDR3 nucleotides: TGTGCCACCCGGGACCCAAGCACAGATACGCAGTATTTT.

By sample share, this clonotype is medium-sized. The chain carries TRBV5-4 and TRBJ1-1; D unresolved. Between the trimmed V and J ends, which lost 5 bases and 0 bases, there was a span of 2 bases. The CDR3 is 11 amino acids. CDR1 and CDR2 from the germline V gene are SGHNT and YYREEE (reference sequence). CDR3 nucleotides: TGTGCCAGCAGTTTGAACACTGAAGCTTTCTTT. This encodes CASSLNTEAFF.

This clonotype was counted at least ten times. The chain carries TRBV15 and TRBJ1-4; D unclear. Germline assignment: CDR1 LNHNV and CDR2 YYDKDF (reference sequence). CDR3 size: 17 residues. Trimming stripped 3 bases from V and 0 bases from J, with 14 bases between. This CDR3 is CATSRLRTSATNEKLFF. In DNA, the CDR3 is TGTGCCACCAGCAGGCTAAGAACATCCGCAACTAATGAAAAACTGTTTTTT.

This clonotype appeared many times. This chain connects TRBV2 to TRBJ2-5, with 9 bases lining up with TRBD2. The CDR3 is 16 residues long. CDR1 is SNHLY, CDR2 FYNNEI, per germline. V dropped 3 bases and J dropped 4; count of bases not matched to a gene: 9. This CDR3 is CASSDALAGLLETQYF. The CDR3 bases are TGTGCCAGCAGTGATGCGCTAGCGGGATTATTAGAGACCCAGTACTTC.

The chain has TRBV7-2 and TRBJ2-5; TRBD2 is a possible D gene (7 bases). V lost 1 base and J lost 4, with 13 bases in between. The CDR3 has 15 amino acids. Germline values: CDR1 SGHTA, CDR2 FQGNSA. The CDR3 DNA is TGTGCCAGCAGCTTAGGTGGGAGGGGGGTAGAGACCCAGTACTTC. Translated: CASSLGGRGVETQYF.

This clonotype came up a few times. The rearrangement joins TRBV10-3 to TRBJ1-2; TRBD1 matches at 9 bases. V shed 7 bases and J 2 bases; nucleotides not matched to a gene: 11. CDR1 and CDR2 from the germline V gene are ENHRY and SYGVKD. The CDR3 consists of 16 residues. CDR3 nucleotides: TGTGCCATCACTTCCGGGACAGGGAACCTCAACTATGGCTACACCTTC. It codes for CAITSGTGNLNYGYTF.

J is TRBJ1-2 and V is TRBV28; TRBD1 aligns across 10 bases. Germline V gene data show CDR1 as MDHEN and CDR2 as SYDVKM. Trimming cost V 4 bases and J 8 bases; bases outside gene matches: 7. This CDR3 has 14 residues. The CDR3 DNA is TGTGCCAGCAGTTCCGGACAGGGGGTGGGGGGCTACACCTTC. It encodes CASSSGQGVGGYTF.

The chain's CDR3 is CASSLSYEQFF. The CDR3 region has the DNA TGTGCCAGCAGCTTAAGCTATGAGCAGTTCTTC. This chain uses TRBV7-8 with TRBJ2-1; D gene uncertain. The CDR3 extends over 11 amino acids. Germline V gene sequence: CDR1 SGHVS, CDR2 FQNEAQ. Trimming pared 2 bases from V and 8 bases from J, leaving 4 bases between.